This section outlines one TCR beta chain sequence together with its context. Its antigen specificity is not known. Base-call qualities are not available, and no considerably larger clone is one nucleotide away. The sample comes from a study of T cell responses to AZD1222 COVID-19 vaccine (dated by TCRdb to about 2021). The study in broad terms: Because spike-specific TCR depth and breadth did not differ between the two schedules, AZD1222 recipients who got a second dose at roughly 4 weeks were pooled with those who got a second dose at roughly 12 weeks. A total of 230 to 250 trial participants underwent TCR sequencing, of whom under 220 had received two doses of AZD1222 and roughly 26 had received two doses of the MenACWY control vaccine. Trial participants were enrolled by age into subgroups of 18-55, 56-69 and 70-plus years, and around 150, 28 and 57 TCR-sequenced participants, respectively, were included in these subgroups. Points the paper makes about the study in general: Participants were mostly white British and included more females than males, and it was suggested by the authors that clonal diversity may have been underestimated. Epitopes outside the regions mutated in the B.1.351 and B.1.1.7 variants were reportedly recognized by nearly half of the unique spike-specific TCRs. Conclusions about previously exposed vaccinees are limited because only 5 or 6 AZD1222 recipients were SARS-CoV-2 seropositive at baseline. The 56-69-year group was small, and its depth increase did not reach significance, likely because of low power. After two AZD1222 doses, spike-specific TCR breadth and depth were significantly higher than at day 0 and than in MenACWY recipients. No day 14 peak-response samples were available, so repertoires were characterized only after the peak T cell response. The vaccine-associated CD4 TCRs covered the entire spike protein, and the dominant responses fell in regions 160-218 and 743-854.

This specimen's time point label, per the study, means: baseline before first vaccination. Samples from vaccinated people were obtained from the UK trials COV001 and COV002, which included a single-blind randomized controlled phase 2/3 trial of AZD1222 (ChAdOx1 nCoV-19) in healthy adults. For TCRbeta chain sequencing, PBMC samples were collected from trial participants at day 0 and at day 28 after the second dose. The CDR3 regions of human TCRbeta chains were analyzed by immunosequencing. The source study handled its data this way. Repertoire TCRs were checked for matches against a reference library of SARS-CoV-2-specific TCRs that had been generated using the MIRA antigen-specificity platform. Breadth was defined as the fraction of unique TCRs that were SARS-CoV-2-associated, and depth was defined as the fraction of total T cells that were SARS-CoV-2-associated. Using the MIRA data, each spike-specific TCR was mapped to the spike region that the TCR reacts to and placed in a CD4 or CD8 class. Log10-transformed breadth and depth values were compared by one-way ANOVA with Sidak's multiple comparisons tests. TCRdb took this table from immuneACCESS and kept in-frame rearrangements with V and J called. Such tables lack part of the clones; where checked against another copy, unresolved V genes explain under half of the gap, and the rest is unexplained. For V, J and clone size, that table is used; D and trimming come from the DNA. This sample is represented by roughly 120,000 clones; roughly nine tenths of them were singletons. The ten largest account for more than 2.5% of the sample.

This sequence originates from an adult in good health. The sample in question was peripheral blood, obtained on day 0 of AZD1222 vaccination.

The nucleotide sequence reads as follows: TGTGCCACCCATGAAGGAACGGGGCGCTACACCTTC. This yields the protein CATHEGTGRYTF. The V and J genes are TRBV5-4 and TRBJ1-2; the D gene is perhaps TRBD1, from 5 matching bases. The CDR3 sequence holds 12 residues, the cysteine and phenylalanine included. The CDR3 DNA has 36 bases and is translated from base 1. V is clipped by 9 bases and J by 9 bases, and the sequence between their germline boundaries is 18 bases long. CDR1 and CDR2 are drawn from the germline V gene (reference sequence): SGHNT, YYREEE.